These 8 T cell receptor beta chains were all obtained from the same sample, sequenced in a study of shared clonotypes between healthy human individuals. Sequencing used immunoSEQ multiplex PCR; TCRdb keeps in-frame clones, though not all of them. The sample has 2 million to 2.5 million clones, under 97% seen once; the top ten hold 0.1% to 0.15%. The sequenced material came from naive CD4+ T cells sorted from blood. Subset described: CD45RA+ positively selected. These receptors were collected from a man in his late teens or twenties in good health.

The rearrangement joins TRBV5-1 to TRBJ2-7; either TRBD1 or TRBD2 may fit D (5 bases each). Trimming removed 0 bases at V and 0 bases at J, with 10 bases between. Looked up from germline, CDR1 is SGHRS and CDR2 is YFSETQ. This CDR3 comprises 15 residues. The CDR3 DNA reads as TGCGCCAGCAGCTTGGCCGGGGCTCCCTCCTACGAGCAGTACTTC. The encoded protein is CASSLAGAPSYEQYF.

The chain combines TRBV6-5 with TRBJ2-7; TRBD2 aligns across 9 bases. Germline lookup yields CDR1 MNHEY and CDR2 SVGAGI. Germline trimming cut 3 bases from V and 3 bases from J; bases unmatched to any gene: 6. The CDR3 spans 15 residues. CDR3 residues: CASSYAAGGLYEQYF. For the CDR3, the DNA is TGTGCCAGCAGTTATGCGGCGGGAGGGCTCTACGAGCAGTACTTC.

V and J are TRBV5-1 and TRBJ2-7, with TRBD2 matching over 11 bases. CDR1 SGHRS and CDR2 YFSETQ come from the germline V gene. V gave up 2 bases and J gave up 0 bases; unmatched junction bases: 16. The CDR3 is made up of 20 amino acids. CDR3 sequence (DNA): TGCGCCAGCAGCTTTGGGGGGCGAACTAAGACTAGCGGGACCTCCTACGAGCAGTACTTC. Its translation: CASSFGGRTKTSGTSYEQYF.

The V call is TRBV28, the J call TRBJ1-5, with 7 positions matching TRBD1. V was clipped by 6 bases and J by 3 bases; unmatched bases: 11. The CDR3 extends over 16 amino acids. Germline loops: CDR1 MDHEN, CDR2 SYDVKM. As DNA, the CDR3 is TGTGCCAGCAGACCACAGGGGATTGGAAACAATCAGCCCCAGCATTTT. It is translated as CASRPQGIGNNQPQHF.

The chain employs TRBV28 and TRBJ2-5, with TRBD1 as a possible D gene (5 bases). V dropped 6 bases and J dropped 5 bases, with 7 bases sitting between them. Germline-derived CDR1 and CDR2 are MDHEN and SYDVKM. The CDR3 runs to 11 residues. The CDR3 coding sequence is TGTGCCAGCAGATCAGGGGAGACCCAGTACTTC. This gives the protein CASRSGETQYF.

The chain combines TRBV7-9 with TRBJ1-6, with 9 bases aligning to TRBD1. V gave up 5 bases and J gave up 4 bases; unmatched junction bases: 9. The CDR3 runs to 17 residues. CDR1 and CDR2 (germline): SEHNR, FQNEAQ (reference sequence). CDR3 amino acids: CASSLGPGQGYNSPLHF. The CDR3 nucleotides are TGTGCCAGCAGCCTAGGTCCGGGACAGGGATATAATTCACCCCTCCACTTT.

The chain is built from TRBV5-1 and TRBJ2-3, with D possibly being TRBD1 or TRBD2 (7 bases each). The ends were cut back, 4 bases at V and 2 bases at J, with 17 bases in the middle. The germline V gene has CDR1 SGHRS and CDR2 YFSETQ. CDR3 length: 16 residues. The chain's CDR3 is CASSREGQINTDTQYF. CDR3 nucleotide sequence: TGCGCCAGCAGCAGGGAGGGACAGATAAACACAGATACGCAGTATTTT.

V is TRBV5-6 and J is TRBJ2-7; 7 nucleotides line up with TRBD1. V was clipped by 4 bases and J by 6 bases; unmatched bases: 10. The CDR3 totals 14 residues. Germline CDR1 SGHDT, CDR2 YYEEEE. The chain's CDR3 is CASSADRVPSEQYF. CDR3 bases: TGTGCCAGCAGCGCAGACAGGGTCCCGAGCGAGCAGTACTTC.